This T cell receptor (beta chain) was found in a study of blood T cell repertoires in COVID-19. In the study overall: Italy, Spain and the United States were the sources of the convalescent and acute COVID-19 samples.

The repertoire was sequenced with immunoSEQ multiplex PCR; TCRdb's copy has only in-frame clones and lacks some. The sample has 200,000 to 250,000 clones; around 84% are singletons. Grouping used clinical history reported by participants in a survey and questionnaire. The ends were cut back, 0 bases at V and 4 bases at J, with 12 bases in the middle. The CDR3 sequence is 16 residues long. The germline V gene encodes CDR1 LGHNA and CDR2 YNFKEQ. This chain links TRBV4-2 with TRBJ2-2, with D possibly matching TRBD2 (5 bases). The origin of this receptor is a woman in her thirties or forties who had recovered from COVID-19. Input material: PBMCs or T cells enriched from blood (not recorded which). This CDR3 reads CASSQEAAYGTGELFF. CDR3 bases: TGTGCCAGCAGCCAAGAAGCGGCGTACGGCACCGGGGAGCTGTTTTTT.